The clone carrying this TCR beta chain qualifies as medium-sized (0.01 to 0.1%). Its antigen remains unknown. Regarding time point: sample taken at primary tumor resection. The CDR3 runs 14 residues. Germline V gene lookup returns CDR1 SNHLY and CDR2 FYNNEI. The V and J ends lost 11 bases and 0 bases, in that order; junction bases with no gene match: 7. This record belongs to a study of spatial heterogeneity in lung cancer. A unique molecular identifier was carried by every single TCR cDNA molecule. Via MiXCR, TCRdb re-called the 5' RACE reads, giving one row per CDR3 protein. The data contain more than 9,000 distinct CDR3 sequences, around 8% of them singletons. Broader study findings: One measure, the expanded intratumoral alpha and beta TCR count, tracked tumor mutation counts.

The TCR originated in a male donor with early-stage non-small cell lung cancer. Sequences were derived from lung tumor tissue, sampled at surgery. V and J are TRBV2 and TRBJ2-3, with 8 bases that match TRBD2. The CDR3 sequence: CASLAGGSTDTQYF. CDR3 DNA sequence: TGTGCCTCCCTAGCGGGTGGGAGCACAGATACGCAGTATTTT. The variable domain in full, completed from reference TRBV2 and TRBJ2-3, reads EPEVTQTPSHQVTQMGQEVILRCVPISNHLYFYWYRQILGQKVEFLVSFYNNEISEKSEIFDDQFSVERPDGSNFTLKIRSTKLEDSAMYFCASLAGGSTDTQYFGPGTRLTVL.